This T cell receptor beta chain was identified in a study of shared clonotypes between healthy human individuals. This clone was found a few times. Naive CD8 cells, CD45RO-negative and positively selected for CCR7, excluded terminally differentiated effector memory CD45RA+ cells. The V and J ends lost 6 bases and 5 bases, in that order; junction bases with no gene match: 5. The germline CDR1 and CDR2 sequences are MGHDK and SYGVNS. This CDR3 contains 13 residues. For each subset, genomic DNA was distributed in equal portions over several immunoSEQ plates. Some 30,000 T cell genomes, or about 200 ng DNA, went into the sorted-subset replicate PCRs. The authors' processing: Filtering differed, since immunoSEQ gave only junction sequences and no quality scores. Assay: immunoSEQ multiplex PCR; the TCRdb copy retains only in-frame clones and omits some. The DNA was the basis for D and trimming; V, J and clone size are from that table. The profile shows some 2.1 million clones, about 93% of them singletons.

The TCR originated in a man aged 18-30 years in good health. Some clones in this sample may be carry-over from other donors' samples. The specimen sequenced was naive CD8+ T cells from PBMCs. This chain connects TRBV25-1 to TRBJ1-1; TRBD1 agrees at 8 bases. CDR3 in amino acids: CASSDTGGTEAFF. In nucleotides, the CDR3 is TGTGCCAGCAGCGACACAGGGGGTACTGAAGCTTTCTTT.